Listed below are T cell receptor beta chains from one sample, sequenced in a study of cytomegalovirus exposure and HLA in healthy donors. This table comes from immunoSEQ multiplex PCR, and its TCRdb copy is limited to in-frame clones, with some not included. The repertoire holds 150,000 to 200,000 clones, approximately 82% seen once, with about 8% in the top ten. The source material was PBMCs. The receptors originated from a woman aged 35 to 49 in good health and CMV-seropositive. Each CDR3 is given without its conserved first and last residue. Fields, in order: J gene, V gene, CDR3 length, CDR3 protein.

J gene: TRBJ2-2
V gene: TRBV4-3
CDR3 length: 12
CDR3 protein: ASSQDMNTGELF

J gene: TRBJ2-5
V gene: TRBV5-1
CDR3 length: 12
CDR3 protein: ASSFQGDQETQY

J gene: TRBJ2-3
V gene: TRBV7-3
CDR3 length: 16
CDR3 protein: ASSFTLGQGPSTDTQY

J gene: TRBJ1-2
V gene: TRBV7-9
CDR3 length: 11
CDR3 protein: ASSSDRTHGYT

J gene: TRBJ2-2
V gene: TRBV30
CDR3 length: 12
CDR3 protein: AWSVSRSTGELF

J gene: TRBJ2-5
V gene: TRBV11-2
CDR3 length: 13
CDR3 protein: ASSMGLAGVETQY

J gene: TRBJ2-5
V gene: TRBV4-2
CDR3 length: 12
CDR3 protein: ASSRDRGLETQY

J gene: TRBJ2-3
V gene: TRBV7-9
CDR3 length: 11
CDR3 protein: ASSQTRADTQY

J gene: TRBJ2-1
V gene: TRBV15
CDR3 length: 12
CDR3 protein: ATSSGLAYNEQF

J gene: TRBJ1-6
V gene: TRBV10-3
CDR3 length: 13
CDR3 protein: AISSRGTVNSPLH

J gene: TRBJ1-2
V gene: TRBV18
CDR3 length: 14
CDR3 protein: ASSPGHQSSNYGYT

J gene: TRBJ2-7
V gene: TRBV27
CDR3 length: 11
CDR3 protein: ASSLGLNYEQY

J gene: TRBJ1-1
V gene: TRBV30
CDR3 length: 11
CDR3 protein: AWSISASTEAF

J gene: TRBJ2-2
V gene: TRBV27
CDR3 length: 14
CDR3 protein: ASSSDSGRRSGELF

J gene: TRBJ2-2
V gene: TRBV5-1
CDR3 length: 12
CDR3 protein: ASSWTGGPGELF

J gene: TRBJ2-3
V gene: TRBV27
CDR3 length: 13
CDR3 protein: ASSPIAGGTDTQY

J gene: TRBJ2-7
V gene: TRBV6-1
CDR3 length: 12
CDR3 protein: ASSEQALSYEQY

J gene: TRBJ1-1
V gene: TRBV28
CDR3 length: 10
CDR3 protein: ASRNRETEAF

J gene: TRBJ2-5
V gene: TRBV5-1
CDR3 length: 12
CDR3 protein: ASSLDRTQETQY

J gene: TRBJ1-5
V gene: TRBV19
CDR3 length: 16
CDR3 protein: ASRDDRGRDIPYQPQH

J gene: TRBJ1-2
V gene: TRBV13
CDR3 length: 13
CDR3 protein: ASSAAPSRNYGYT

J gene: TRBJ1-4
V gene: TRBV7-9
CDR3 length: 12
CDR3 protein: ASSFRGRNEKLF

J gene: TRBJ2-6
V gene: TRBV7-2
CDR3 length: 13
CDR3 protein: ASSRTVLGANVLT

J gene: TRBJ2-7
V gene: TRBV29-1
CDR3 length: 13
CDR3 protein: SVTLYVGAPGEQY

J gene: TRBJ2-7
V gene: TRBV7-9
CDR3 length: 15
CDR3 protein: SSSSIHDTESSYEQY

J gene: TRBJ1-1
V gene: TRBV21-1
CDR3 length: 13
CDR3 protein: ASSKAQGGADEAF

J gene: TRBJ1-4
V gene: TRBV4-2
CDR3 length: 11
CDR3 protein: ASSLGVDEKLF